This TCR beta chain was captured in a study of blood T cell repertoires in COVID-19. Overall study context: COVID-19 samples from acute and convalescent phases originated in the United States, Italy and Spain.

In the original analysis: Estimated nucleated cell counts came from reference gene primer amplification. Method: immunoSEQ multiplex PCR; TCRdb's copy keeps in-frame clones and lacks some. For V, J and clone size, that table is used; D and trimming come from the DNA. The table lists 200,000 to 250,000 clones, roughly 80% of them singletons, with approximately 2.5% in the top ten. The CDR3 has 14 residues. Trimming cost V 6 bases and J 5 bases, with 13 bases left between them. Germline-derived CDR1 and CDR2 are KGHSH and LQKENI. The chain is built from TRBV18 and TRBJ1-4; no clear D gene. The sequencing input was peripheral blood. The sequence was collected from a woman in her sixties or seventies with acute or convalescent COVID-19. The CDR3 DNA reads as TGTGCCAGCTCCCTCCGACGGAGCAATGAAAAACTGTTTTTT. This codes for CASSLRRSNEKLFF.